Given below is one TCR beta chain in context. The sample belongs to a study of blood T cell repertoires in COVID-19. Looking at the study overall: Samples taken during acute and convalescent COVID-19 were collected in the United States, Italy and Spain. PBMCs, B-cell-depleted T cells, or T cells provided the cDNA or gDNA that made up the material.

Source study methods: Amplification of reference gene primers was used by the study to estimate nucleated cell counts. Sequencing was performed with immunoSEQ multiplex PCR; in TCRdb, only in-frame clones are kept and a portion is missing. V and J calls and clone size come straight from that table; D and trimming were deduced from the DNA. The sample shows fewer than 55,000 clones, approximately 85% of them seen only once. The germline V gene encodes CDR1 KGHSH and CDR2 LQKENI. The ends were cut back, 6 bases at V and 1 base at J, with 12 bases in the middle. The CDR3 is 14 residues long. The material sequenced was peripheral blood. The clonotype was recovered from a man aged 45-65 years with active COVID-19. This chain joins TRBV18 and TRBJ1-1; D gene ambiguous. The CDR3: CASSPQNKNTEAFF. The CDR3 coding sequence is TGTGCCAGCTCCCCCCAGAATAAGAACACTGAAGCTTTCTTT.